Below are 27 T cell receptor beta chains sequenced from a single sample in a study of OX40 agonist ivuxolimab in advanced cancers. Repertoires were generated with immunoSEQ multiplex PCR, while TCRdb's copy carries only in-frame clones and drops some. The table has roughly 60,000 clones, 85% to 90% seen once. The sequenced sample was CD4+ or CD8+ T cells sorted from blood, obtained in a trial of the OX40 agonist ivuxolimab. The origin of the receptors is an adult with an advanced solid tumor such as melanoma, head and neck, liver or kidney cancer.

The chain uses TRBV9 and TRBJ2-2, with D possibly TRBD1 on 6 matching bases. The CDR3 spans 15 residues. V lost 7 bases and J 3 bases, leaving 16 bases between the germline ends. Germline loops: CDR1 SGDLS, CDR2 YYNGEE. The CDR3 nucleotides read TGTGCCAGCCGGCCTGGGGGCTCGGACACCGGGGAGCTGTTTTTT. Amino acids: CASRPGGSDTGELFF.

The V gene is TRBV30, the J gene TRBJ1-6; no clear D gene. V was cut by 5 bases and J by 8 bases, with 16 bases left in between. Germline V gives CDR1 GTSNPN, CDR2 SVGIG (reference sequence). The CDR3 spans 14 residues. CDR3 nucleotide sequence: TGTGCCTGGGATCGATCCGACGGGTATTCACCCCTCCACTTT. Translation gives CAWDRSDGYSPLHF.

The rearrangement uses TRBV19 and TRBJ1-2, with TRBD1 as a possible D gene (6 bases). Trimming removed 1 base at V and 4 bases at J, with 13 bases between. The CDR3 is 15 amino acids. Germline values: CDR1 LNHDA, CDR2 SQIVND (reference sequence). In DNA form, the CDR3 reads TGTGCCAGTAGTATAGCGTGGCAGGGGAGCTATGGCTACACCTTC. It encodes CASSIAWQGSYGYTF.

This clone has more than one count but fewer than ten. The V and J genes are TRBV21-1 and TRBJ1-5; the listed D gene, TRBD1, was not tested against the DNA. TRBV21-1 has pseudogene status. The CDR3 extends over 18 amino acids. CDR3 sequence (DNA): TGTGCCAGCAGTAGGCGGGACAGGGGTGGATATAGCAATCAGCCCCAGCATTTT. Amino acid sequence: CASSRRDRGGYSNQPQHF.

The chain has TRBV9 and TRBJ1-3; 7 bases line up with TRBD1. CDR3 length: 16 residues. CDR1 SGDLS and CDR2 YYNGEE come from the germline V gene. Trimming removed 3 bases from V and 0 bases from J; junction bases left unmatched: 6. CDR3 in amino acids: CASSATGAASGNTIYF. The CDR3 coding sequence is TGTGCCAGCAGCGCTACAGGGGCCGCCTCTGGAAACACCATATATTTT.

The chain is built from TRBV5-4 and TRBJ2-1; a weak D match, TRBD2 (6 bases). The V end lost 5 bases, the J end lost 10 bases, and 10 bases lay between the germline ends. Germline-derived CDR1 and CDR2 are SGHNT and YYREEE (reference sequence). CDR3 size: 11 residues. Here the CDR3 reads CASRSAGEQFF. The CDR3 DNA reads as TGTGCCAGCAGGTCCGCGGGGGAGCAGTTCTTC.

This rearrangement joins TRBV20-1 to TRBJ1-2; D perhaps matches TRBD1 (5 bases). Trimming left V 6 bases short and J 8 bases short, with 10 bases between. This CDR3 comprises 10 residues. The germline CDR1 and CDR2 sequences are DFQATT and SNEGSKA (reference sequence). The CDR3 is CSALREGYTF. The CDR3 nucleotides read TGCAGTGCCCTCAGGGAAGGCTACACCTTC.

J is TRBJ1-4 and V is TRBV5-5, with D perhaps TRBD1 (5 bases). The length of the CDR3 is 17 residues. CDR1 and CDR2 (germline): SGHKS, YYEKEE (reference sequence). V was cut by 0 bases and J by 0 bases, with 12 bases left in between. The CDR3 here is CASSLADDRATNEKLFF. CDR3 sequence (DNA): TGTGCCAGCAGCTTGGCCGATGACAGAGCAACTAATGAAAAACTGTTTTTT.

In this sample, this clone turned up a few times. The chain combines TRBV2 with TRBJ1-6, with 12 bases that match TRBD1. The V gene end was trimmed by 7 bases and the J gene end by 9 bases; junction bases not matched to a gene: 7. CDR1 SNHLY and CDR2 FYNNEI come from the germline V gene. This CDR3 has 15 amino acids. DNA of the CDR3: TGTGCCAGCACCGGGACAGGGGGCCGAAGTTCACCCCTCCACTTT. The encoded protein is CASTGTGGRSSPLHF.

This clone has more than one count but fewer than ten. The gene calls are TRBV5-6 and TRBJ2-3; a weak D match, TRBD1 (6 bases). Trimming cost V 1 base and J 5 bases, with 8 bases left between them. Germline-derived CDR1 and CDR2 are SGHDT and YYEEEE. The CDR3 has 13 residues. The CDR3 reads CASSLQGKDTQYF. DNA of the CDR3: TGTGCCAGCAGCTTGCAGGGGAAAGATACGCAGTATTTT.

In DNA form, the CDR3 reads TGCAGCGTCCTGAAACAGGGGGAGGATGGCTACACCTTC. Translating it yields CSVLKQGEDGYTF. The V gene is TRBV29-1, the J gene TRBJ1-2; TRBD1 aligns across 8 bases. This CDR3 comprises 13 residues. Losses at the gene ends were 6 bases for V and 6 bases for J; bases not matched to a gene: 9. The germline V gene has CDR1 SQVTM and CDR2 ANQGSEA.

The chain couples TRBV19 to TRBJ2-2, with 9 nucleotides matching TRBD2. CDR3 length: 15 amino acids. Germline loops: CDR1 LNHDA, CDR2 SQIVND (reference sequence). Losses at the gene ends were 5 bases for V and 6 bases for J; bases not matched to a gene: 7. The CDR3: CASSEVAGVAGELFF. CDR3 DNA sequence: TGTGCCAGTAGTGAGGTAGCGGGAGTTGCCGGGGAGCTGTTTTTT.

This clone was observed a handful of times. The chain combines TRBV2 with TRBJ2-2; 14 nucleotides line up with TRBD2. V lost 6 bases to trimming and J lost 4 bases; unmatched junction nucleotides: 1. Per germline, CDR1 SNHLY and CDR2 FYNNEI. There are 15 residues in the CDR3. CDR3 DNA: TGTGCCAGCAGCGGACTAGCGGGAGGCACCGGGGAGCTGTTTTTT. Translation gives CASSGLAGGTGELFF.

The rearrangement links TRBV2 to TRBJ2-7, with TRBD2 matching 11 bases. This CDR3 has 15 amino acids. Germline-derived CDR1 and CDR2 are SNHLY and FYNNEI. V shed 4 bases, J shed 5 bases, and the junction held 7 bases outside the gene matches. The CDR3 sequence is CASSALSGGEDEQYF. The CDR3, as DNA: TGTGCCAGCAGTGCCCTTAGCGGGGGGGAAGACGAGCAGTACTTC.

The table lists this clone with a count of one. V and J are TRBV29-1 and TRBJ1-1; unclear D gene. Trimming stripped 6 bases from V and 0 bases from J, with 8 bases between. The CDR3 is 12 residues long. Germline V gives CDR1 SQVTM, CDR2 ANQGSEA. CDR3 loop: CSVTPMNTEAFF. CDR3 sequence (DNA): TGCAGCGTGACACCTATGAACACTGAAGCTTTCTTT.

The chain carries TRBV11-2 and TRBJ2-7; 9 positions agree with TRBD2. Germline assignment: CDR1 SGHAT and CDR2 FQNNGV. CDR3 length equals 15 residues. Trimming took 0 bases from V and 3 from J; bases not matched to a gene: 3. The CDR3 bases are TGTGCCAGCAGCTTAGATTTGCGGGGGGGCTACGAGCAGTACTTC. Encoded protein: CASSLDLRGGYEQYF.

This chain links TRBV11-2 with TRBJ2-7; 11 positions match TRBD1. This CDR3 is 14 amino acids long. Germline V gene sequence: CDR1 SGHAT, CDR2 FQNNGV. The V and J ends lost 6 bases and 3 bases, in that order; junction bases with no gene match: 4. CDR3 DNA sequence: TGTGCCAGCAGTTCCGGGACAGGGGGCTACGAGCAGTACTTC. This sequence encodes CASSSGTGGYEQYF.

The chain joins TRBV2 to TRBJ2-4; 10 nucleotides line up with TRBD1. Losses at the gene ends were 7 bases for V and 4 bases for J; bases not matched to a gene: 7. The CDR3 is made up of 15 amino acids. Germline CDR1 reads SNHLY; CDR2 reads FYNNEI. CDR3 amino acids: CASIGLDRGKNIQYF. Written as DNA, the CDR3 is TGTGCCAGCATAGGGTTGGACAGGGGGAAAAACATTCAGTACTTC.

V and J are TRBV5-1 and TRBJ2-2; TRBD1 or TRBD2 may be the D gene (5 bases each). Germline V gene lookup returns CDR1 SGHRS and CDR2 YFSETQ. Trimming removed 0 bases from V and 8 bases from J, with 8 bases in between. The CDR3 covers 13 residues. This CDR3 reads CASSLVGVGELFF. CDR3 coding DNA: TGCGCCAGCAGCTTGGTGGGGGTAGGGGAGCTGTTTTTT.

DNA for the CDR3: TGTGCCAGTGGGGATCCGGGACAGGCGTTCTTC. It translates to CASGDPGQAFF. The chain is built from TRBV19 and TRBJ2-1; 8 nucleotides match TRBD1. The CDR3 spans 11 residues. Trimming cost V 8 bases and J 15 bases; bases outside gene matches: 9. Germline assignment: CDR1 LNHDA and CDR2 SQIVND (reference sequence).

The gene calls are TRBV2 and TRBJ2-7, with 8 positions matching TRBD2. The ends lost 4 bases at V and 2 bases at J; junction bases unmatched: 4. Germline CDR1 is SNHLY and CDR2 is FYNNEI. The CDR3 has 14 amino acids. DNA of the CDR3: TGTGCCAGCAGTGTAACTAGCGGACCCTACGAGCAGTACTTC. Translating gives CASSVTSGPYEQYF.

The V gene is TRBV18, the J gene TRBJ2-2; D is uncertain. The germline V and J ends were trimmed by 3 bases and 3 bases, with 11 bases remaining between them. Germline V gives CDR1 KGHSH, CDR2 LQKENI. The CDR3 extends over 15 amino acids. The CDR3 region has the DNA TGTGCCAGCTCACCCGGTAAGGGATACACCGGGGAGCTGTTTTTT. This codes for CASSPGKGYTGELFF.

The gene calls are TRBV6-6 and TRBJ2-7; D remains ambiguous. The V gene lost 5 bases and the J gene lost 9 bases, with 14 bases spanning the gap. The CDR3 totals 12 residues. Germline CDR1 MNHNY, CDR2 SVGAGI (reference sequence). This chain's CDR3 is CASSRTPSRQYF. CDR3 bases: TGTGCCAGCAGTCGTACCCCGTCCCGGCAGTACTTC.

This chain connects TRBV4-1 to TRBJ2-7, with TRBD1 as a possible D gene (6 bases). Germline V lookup: CDR1 MGHRA, CDR2 YSYEKL. Between the trimmed V and J ends, which lost 3 bases and 3 bases, there was a span of 15 bases. The CDR3 runs 15 residues. Written as DNA, the CDR3 is TGCGCCAGCAGCCAGGTTGGCGGACAGAACTACGAGCAGTACTTC. This encodes CASSQVGGQNYEQYF.

The chain couples TRBV18 to TRBJ1-1, with TRBD1 as a possible D gene (6 bases). Germline V lookup: CDR1 KGHSH, CDR2 LQKENI. V dropped 4 bases and J dropped 2 bases, with 14 bases sitting between them. This CDR3 contains 15 residues. The CDR3 is CASSLRVQGNTEAFF. The CDR3 bases are TGTGCCAGCTCACTACGGGTACAGGGTAACACTGAAGCTTTCTTT. Using reference TRBV18 and TRBJ1-1 for the parts outside the CDR3, the full variable domain is NAGVMQNPRHLVRRRGQEARLRCSPMKGHSHVYWYRQLPEEGLKFMVYLQKENIIDESGMPKERFSAEFPKEGPSILRIQQVVRGDSAAYFCASSLRVQGNTEAFFGQGTRLTVV.

This chain uses TRBV19 with TRBJ2-3; the match to TRBD2 covers 11 bases. Germline values: CDR1 LNHDA, CDR2 SQIVND (reference sequence). This CDR3 has 17 residues. V was pared by 7 bases and J by 5 bases, with 14 bases of the junction left unmatched. This CDR3 reads CASTLGASGGWRDTQYF. The CDR3 DNA reads as TGTGCCAGTACCCTCGGGGCTAGCGGGGGGTGGAGAGATACGCAGTATTTT.

In its sample, this clone was seen once. The chain couples TRBV30 to TRBJ1-6; D is possibly TRBD1 (6 bases). There are 15 residues in the CDR3. Deletions cut 2 bases from V and 2 bases from J, with 10 bases between. Germline V CDR1 and CDR2: GTSNPN, SVGIG (reference sequence). Here the CDR3 reads CAWSRGVAYNSPLHF. CDR3 DNA: TGTGCCTGGAGTAGGGGGGTAGCCTATAATTCACCCCTCCACTTT.